This TCR beta chain was retrieved from a study of shared clonotypes between healthy human individuals. Study-wide points: Among donors, the sharing of clonotypes was expected to be influenced by sequencing depth.

In regard to this clone: As yet, its antigen is unknown.

Using immunoSEQ multiplex PCR, the repertoire was profiled, and TCRdb retains in-frame clones only, with some absent. The data contain 2 million to 3 million clones, approximately 94% of them seen just once; the ten biggest clones take up 0.36%. Germline V CDR1 and CDR2: MGHRA, YSYEKL. The V end was cut by 1 base, the J end by 2 bases, with 3 bases between. There are 12 residues in the CDR3. Sequencing was done on a sample of naive CD4+ T cells from PBMCs. Subset here: CD45RA+ positively selected. The V and J genes are TRBV4-1 and TRBJ2-7; D remains unclear. The TCR originated in a man aged 18 to 30 in good health. Some clones in this sample may be carry-over from other donors' samples. The CDR3 bases are TGCGCCAGCAGCCAAGCACCCTACGAGCAGTACTTC. Translating gives CASSQAPYEQYF.